This T cell receptor (beta chain) emerged from a study of blood T cells in healthy people across ages. Trimming cost V 2 bases and J 5 bases; bases outside gene matches: 8. CDR3 length: 15 amino acids. The germline V gene has CDR1 SGHRS and CDR2 YFSETQ. General study results and limits: Calculation of diversity from one million T cells yielded estimates considered to be underestimates.

A J-beta primer mix and a sample-barcoded 5' primer were used in a second PCR of about 7 to 12 cycles. TCRdb re-called the 5' RACE reads with MiXCR, one entry per CDR3 protein. The sample gives hundreds of thousands of distinct CDR3 sequences, approximately 53% of which show up once; more than 25% is in the top ten. This clonotype was found once. Its antigen is unknown. This sequence joins TRBV5-1 and TRBJ2-7; 9 nucleotides match TRBD1. The sequence was obtained from a man in his forties in good health. The sequencing sample was made of blood. In DNA form, the CDR3 reads TGCGCCAGCAGCTTAAGAGGGACAGGGACGAACGAGCAGTACTTC. Translated: CASSLRGTGTNEQYF.